One TCR beta chain is described in this entry. Its antigen is currently not known. No much larger clone exists at a distance of one base, and base qualities are not known. The sample is drawn from a study of cytomegalovirus exposure and HLA in healthy donors (dated by TCRdb to between 2016 and 2019). For the study in its entirety: An earlier analysis of 550 to 700 of the donors reported 250 to 300 Gb of sequence data and approximately 110 million unique TCR beta sequences from some 180 million T cells. An early release that covered 640 HLA-typed donors contained 300 to 350 gigabases of sequencing data and 75 million to 100 million unique TCR sequences. Among the roughly 400 genotyped donors, under 90% belonged to the genetic ancestry cluster associated with self-reported Caucasian donors. The aim of the study was to test whether cataloging public T cell receptors could identify signatures of past pathogen exposure. The study profiled the T cell repertoires of hundreds of subjects by immunosequencing and related them to cytomegalovirus serostatus. In addition to the first cohort of 650 to 800 subjects, a separate validation cohort of over 90 different subjects was used. High-throughput TCR immunosequencing, statistical association of individual TCRs with disease status, and machine learning were combined to predict cytomegalovirus infection status. A later analysis re-examined previously published TCR beta repertoires from more than 600 donors and added high-resolution HLA genotyping to investigate patterns of TCR occurrence. The later analysis used no new phenotypic data to find candidate immune exposures, relying instead on TCR beta sequences and their occurrence across donors. To decide whether each TCR beta V gene segment behaved as functional or pseudogenic, an earlier analysis of some 600 of the donors relied on high-throughput TCR beta sequencing. Donor age, sex, ethnicity and CMV serostatus were compiled together with the repertoire data. A later genetic analysis used genome-wide SNP genotypes for about 65% of the roughly 670 donors, treating that subset as a discovery cohort. All discovery cohort repertoires had been generated using a single sequencing platform. Both class I and class II loci were covered by HLA typing, at four-digit resolution. Typing coverage varied by locus: roughly 620-640 donors for A, B, C, DRB1 and DQB1; around 560 for DQA1; around 610 for DPA1; under 490 for DPB1. About five DR-DQ haplotypes were treated as single units for association and clustering because of strong linkage in the cohort. Among a few hundred genotyped donors of the cohort, an average of approximately 250,000 unique TCR beta nucleotide sequences were sequenced per donor, roughly 18% of them non-productive.

The CDR3 starts with the cysteine, ends with the phenylalanine, and has 15 residues. Only the CDR3 portion is preserved as DNA: 45 bases, with reading frame beginning at the first base. CDR1 and CDR2 were assigned from the germline V gene as SGHRS and YFSETQ. Trimming costs V 4 bases and J 9 bases, and their ends lie 17 bases apart. The cohort was made up of several hundred healthy bone marrow donors. At the time of sampling, all cohort members were nominally healthy, though unrecorded immune exposures were likely present. The donor tested CMV seronegative, placing the donor among the 350 or so seronegative members of the cohort. Every donor gave a peripheral blood sample, and the peripheral blood mononuclear cells from that sample were used for TCR beta sequencing. The Qiagen DNeasy Blood Extraction Kit was used to extract genomic DNA from the blood cell samples. What the study reported, not specific to this receptor: The sequencing pipeline was judged likely to have produced a cluster of highly shared sequence variants as a technical artifact. Sequencing depth was assumed to be roughly uniform across donors in the presence/absence analyses, though that assumption may not hold. In an earlier analysis of roughly 560 of the donors, most TCR beta V segments were observed in productive rearrangements about 87% or about 30% of the time, broadly matching IMGT annotations. A later genetic analysis reported fewer N-insertions in productive TCRs among donors in an Asian-associated ancestry cluster than the roughly 620-donor mean. A later analysis associated roughly 17,000 TCR beta sequences with specific HLA alleles at a false discovery rate of 0.05. Most TCR sequences were seen in very few donors, while some public TCRs were found in many individuals. Compared with equally common non-associated chains, HLA-associated TCR beta chains in a later analysis were more clonally expanded and had lower generation probabilities. An association between a missense DCLRE1C variant and V-gene and J-gene trimming of TCR beta chains was found in a later genetic analysis and replicated in an independent cohort. A later analysis reported that several top co-occurrence clusters appeared linked to parvovirus B19, influenza, CMV and Epstein-Barr virus. Linkage disequilibrium might explain the correlated functional status among segregating V segments, but an unknown experimental factor could not be excluded. The cohort was sequenced for TCR beta chains only, and without alpha or paired-chain data the features that could be detected were limited. A total of around 150 TCR beta chains were listed by the study as associated with cytomegalovirus. CMV serostatus was the only immune exposure information available for the cohort. According to the authors, the approach could potentially be generalized to other disease states and immunological phenotypes. Because some donors lacked HLA typing at each locus, the association tests relied only on the typed subset. A further reported finding was that TCR beta sequences accurately predicted the HLA-A and HLA-B alleles for most subjects in the first cohort. Cytomegalovirus status was reported to be diagnosed by the classifier with high specificity and sensitivity in both the original and validation cohorts. When HLA alleles, especially DR and DQ, strongly co-occurred, attributing TCR associations to individual alleles was difficult. The earlier analysis of 587 of the donors excluded 15 to 20 rarely observed V segments, including chromosome 9 orphons, because counts were too low. The 87-base-pair reads could not distinguish some IMGT-functional V segments, including TRBV6-2 and TRBV6-3, so those segments were excluded. According to a later analysis, most CMV-associated TCR beta chains appeared to be HLA-restricted, and the HLA associations seemed to be driven largely by CMV exposure. Three of the identified cytomegalovirus-associated TCR beta chains were confirmed in vitro to be specific for cytomegalovirus antigens. In a later analysis, TCR association rates were found to vary across HLA loci, with the most associated TCRs seen for DRB1 alleles and the fewest for HLA-C alleles.

Receptor libraries were prepared by the immunoSEQ multiplex PCR assay. The multiplex PCR relied on a mix of 60 forward primers for TCR Vbeta segments and 13 reverse primers for TCR Jbeta segments. Amplification of the CDR3 region of rearranged TCR beta genes was performed with a multiplex PCR assay on genomic DNA. Amplified TCR beta libraries were sequenced as 87-base-pair reads on the Illumina HiSeq System. The paper's data handling went like this. Across the roughly 700 repertoires, a later analysis counted tens of millions of unique TCR beta chains, 8.5 million to 12 million of which were shared by at least two donors. Raw reads were error-corrected and collapsed into unique sequences by a nearest-neighbor algorithm in which closely related sequences were merged to remove PCR and sequencing errors. CDR3 sequences were aligned to IMGT reference sequences to assign V, D and J gene segments. Each retained sequence needed at least a six-nucleotide match to both a V gene segment and a J gene segment. Rearrangements were classified as productive when the CDR3 lacked stop codons and remained in frame with V and J, and all other rearrangements were classified as non-productive. Following IMGT convention, CDR3 was defined as the stretch from the second conserved V-encoded cysteine up to the conserved J-encoded phenylalanine. In an earlier analysis of roughly 610 of the donors, sequences lacking an unambiguous match to a single V gene segment were excluded. In an earlier analysis of approximately 590 of the donors, V segments were called functional above 56.7% productive rearrangements and were called segregating when the between-donor standard deviation exceeded 5%. A statistical classification framework was built for diagnosing cytomegalovirus status from the catalog of TCR beta chain sequences. In a later analysis, TCR nucleotide sequences were compared against IMGT/GENE-DB human TR gene sequences so that V and J genes could be assigned. The TCRdist pipeline was used in a later analysis to assign CDR3 sequences and most-parsimonious VDJ recombination scenarios. In a later analysis, each TCR beta chain was defined by its CDR3 amino acid sequence together with its V-gene family, and reads lacking a unique V-gene family were excluded. In a later analysis, around 650 highly shared, low-generation-probability nucleotide sequences were removed to address suspected cross-contamination and a sequencing artifact. For each public chain, a later analysis derived a clonal expansion index from normalized ranks of inferred template counts within each repertoire. In a later analysis, generation probabilities were computed with a VDJ recombination model fitted to out-of-frame rearrangements, and the resulting probabilities were checked against IGoR. Hypergeometric tests were used in a later analysis to score TCR-TCR, TCR-HLA and TCR-CMV co-occurrence, with a repertoire-size bias correction applied to the TCR pairs. In a later analysis, false discovery rates were estimated by permuting HLA or CMV assignments 20 times. In a later analysis, co-occurring TCRs were grouped with DBSCAN, and TCRdist sequence similarity was added when clustering was performed within HLA-allele-positive subsets. Repertoires with fewer than 30,000 or more than 120,000 public chains, plus five repertoires with anomalous nucleotide sharing, were excluded from co-occurrence clustering. What TCRdb holds here is the immuneACCESS table cut down to in-frame rearrangements. Part of the clones is not present; checked against another copy, under half of the missing clones reflect an unresolved V gene, and the others are unexplained. The V and J calls and the clone size are those of that table, but D and trimming were determined from the DNA. For this sample there are about 150,000 clones; approximately 80% appear just once. The top ten constitute 13% to 15% of the sample.

Sequencing used PBMCs. The TCR was taken from a middle-aged woman in good health and CMV-seronegative. The chain uses TRBV5-1 and TRBJ1-6, and possibly TRBD1, on 6 matching bases. The CDR3 reads as follows: CASSPTLTGGSPLHF. The DNA sequence is TGCGCCAGCAGCCCGACTTTGACAGGAGGTTCACCCCTCCACTTT.